This T cell receptor beta chain was recovered during a study of identical twins' blood T cells. Study-wide results and caveats: Shared CDR3 clonotype counts between two donors mainly tracked the product of their cloneset sizes, twins included.

This clonotype was seen only a few times. The antigen is unknown. Sample barcodes were added at both library ends during cDNA synthesis. MiXCR, applied by TCRdb to the 5' RACE reads, yields one record per CDR3 protein. Of around 380,000 distinct CDR3 sequences listed, about 28% are singletons. Likely shared infections and vaccines: all three twin pairs were reared together. The receptor was isolated from a woman between 18 and 49 years old in good health. Sequences were obtained from PBMCs.

CDR3 in DNA: TGTGCCAGCTCACCTGGACAGGGGGCCCACGGAGTCTATGGCTACACCTTC. It is translated as CASSPGQGAHGVYGYTF. V gene TRBV18 combines with J gene TRBJ1-2; 11 bases align to TRBD1. The CDR3 loop spans 17 amino acids. The V and J ends lost 3 bases and 4 bases, in that order; junction bases with no gene match: 10. The V gene's germline CDR1 is KGHSH and CDR2 LQKENI.